This paragraph covers one T cell receptor (beta chain) sequence. This sample was included in a study of blood T cell repertoires in COVID-19. CDR1 is LNHDA, CDR2 SQIVND, per germline (reference sequence). Trimming pared 10 bases from V and 2 bases from J, leaving 12 bases between. This CDR3 region has 13 residues. The repertoire was sequenced with immunoSEQ multiplex PCR; TCRdb's copy has only in-frame clones and lacks some. The sample records 130,000 to 150,000 clones, roughly 89% being singletons. Across about 22 US areas, participants ranged in age from about 18 to 90 years. Assignment of participants to cohorts was predicated upon participant-reported clinical history. Before they entered the study, exposed participants had met a COVID-19 case within 2 weeks.

The sample was PBMCs or T cells enriched from blood (not recorded which). The rearrangement links TRBV19 to TRBJ1-5; D might be TRBD1 (6 bases). This clonotype originated in a woman in her fifties or sixties who had been exposed to COVID-19. This CDR3 is CATGGGGNQPQHF. Here the CDR3 DNA reads TGTGCCACCGGAGGGGGGGGCAATCAGCCCCAGCATTTT.